This TCR beta chain is from a study of post-analysis software for immune sequencing data. Study overall: Several disease courses (relapsing-remitting, secondary progressive and progressive-relapsing) of multiple sclerosis were included. Study outcomes and limitations: Patients carried several TRBV segments more frequently than controls did, and TRBV5-6, TRBV5-1 and TRBV20-1 were among them. Multiple sclerosis patients showed significantly lower normalized Chao1 diversity than controls did. Batch-matched samples strongly co-clustered by F measure.

Looked up from germline, CDR1 is SGHTA and CDR2 is FQGNSA. Trimming took 5 bases from V and 8 from J; bases not matched to a gene: 8. CDR3 size: 16 residues. Libraries were made from TCR beta cDNA, and they carried unique molecular identifiers. Between about 1 and 10 million T cells gave rise to about 450,000 cDNA molecules. TCRdb independently ran MiXCR on the PCR reads; one entry per CDR3 protein. The sample holds hundreds of thousands of distinct CDR3 sequences, 30% seen once. This clonotype was recorded only once. Its antigen is still unknown. J is TRBJ2-2 and V is TRBV7-2; 13 bases line up with TRBD2. The receptor comes from a girl aged 10 to 17 with multiple sclerosis. The specimen sequenced was blood. CDR3 region: CASSKLAGGPEGELFF. The CDR3 DNA is TGTGCCAGCAGCAAACTAGCGGGAGGGCCGGAAGGGGAGCTGTTTTTT.